The clone carrying this TCR beta chain was observed many times. The sample originates from a study of read filtering for tumor transcriptome and immune sequencing. This library used around 400 ng RNA and molecular barcoded adaptors spanning alpha/delta and beta/gamma chains. TCRdb itself ran the reads through MiXCR, one entry per CDR3 protein. The sample has 35,000 to 50,000 distinct CDR3 sequences; 12% are singletons. Germline loops: CDR1 GTSNPN, CDR2 SVGIG (reference sequence). This CDR3 is 12 amino acids long. Material: a population of CD138-negative cells sorted from bone marrow. This chain uses TRBV30 with TRBJ1-1; no clear D gene. This receptor was obtained from a donor aged 40 or over with multiple myeloma. CDR3 nucleotides: TGTGCTTCGGGCAGGTTGAACACTGAAGCTTTCTTT. Amino acids: CASGRLNTEAFF.